A selection of T cell receptor beta chains follows, all from one sample in a study of T cells in Graves' hyperthyroidism and ophthalmopathy. MiXCR, applied by TCRdb to the multiplex PCR reads, yields one record per CDR3 protein. Of roughly 180,000 distinct CDR3 sequences listed, around 8.9% were seen once; the top ten hold approximately 20%. Sequenced sample: blood. Receptors originate from a woman aged 18-29 years with Graves' hyperthyroidism that later progressed to Graves' ophthalmopathy. The CDR3 runs from the conserved cysteine through the conserved F or W. A D gene is named only where the DNA matches it firmly. Clone size is stated in some rows and not others, as once, few, many or a class when expanded.

v_gene: TRBV6-2/TRBV6-3
j_gene: TRBJ1-4
d_gene: TRBD1
abundance: many
CDR3aa: CASSDPGTGKLFF
CDR3nt: TGTGCCAGCAGTGACCCGGGGACAGGAAAACTGTTTTTT

v_gene: TRBV30
j_gene: TRBJ2-3
d_gene: NA
abundance: many
CDR3aa: CAWSVLQARDTQYF
CDR3nt: TGTGCCTGGAGTGTACTACAGGCACGGGATACGCAGTATTTT

v_gene: TRBV4-2
j_gene: TRBJ1-1
d_gene: NA
abundance: NA
CDR3aa: CASSQDGGRGEETEAFF
CDR3nt: TGTGCCAGCAGCCAAGATGGGGGCCGGGGCGAGGAGACTGAAGCTTTCTTT

v_gene: TRBV29-1
j_gene: TRBJ2-7
d_gene: TRBD1
abundance: many
CDR3aa: CSVGWDRGHEQYF
CDR3nt: TGCAGCGTCGGCTGGGACAGGGGACACGAGCAGTACTTC

v_gene: TRBV3-1
j_gene: TRBJ1-5
d_gene: NA
abundance: many
CDR3aa: CASSQLDRSGNQPQHF
CDR3nt: TGTGCCAGCAGCCAACTTGACAGGTCGGGCAATCAGCCCCAGCATTTT

v_gene: TRBV29-1
j_gene: TRBJ2-3
d_gene: TRBD2
abundance: few
CDR3aa: CSVPRTSGGRGDTQYF
CDR3nt: TGCAGCGTTCCAAGGACTAGCGGGGGGCGAGGAGATACGCAGTATTTT

v_gene: TRBV30
j_gene: TRBJ2-3
d_gene: NA
abundance: few
CDR3aa: CAWSPGWDTQYF
CDR3nt: TGTGCCTGGAGTCCTGGCTGGGATACGCAGTATTTT

v_gene: TRBV30
j_gene: TRBJ2-1
d_gene: NA
abundance: many
CDR3aa: CAWSVGQPQDEQFF
CDR3nt: TGTGCCTGGAGTGTCGGACAGCCACAAGATGAGCAGTTCTTC

v_gene: TRBV30
j_gene: TRBJ2-1
d_gene: NA
abundance: many
CDR3aa: CSGESYNEQFF
CDR3nt: TGTTCGGGAGAGTCCTACAATGAGCAGTTCTTC

v_gene: TRBV6-1
j_gene: TRBJ1-3
d_gene: TRBD1
abundance: NA
CDR3aa: CASSEGTGATSGNTIYF
CDR3nt: TGTGCCAGCAGTGAGGGGACAGGGGCAACCTCTGGAAACACCATATATTTT

v_gene: TRBV3-1
j_gene: TRBJ2-4
d_gene: NA
abundance: many
CDR3aa: CASSHISKNIQYF
CDR3nt: TGTGCCAGCAGCCATATTTCCAAAAACATTCAGTACTTC

v_gene: TRBV24-1
j_gene: TRBJ2-1
d_gene: NA
abundance: few
CDR3aa: CATSLSTAPYNEQFF
CDR3nt: TGTGCCACCAGTTTGAGTACAGCGCCCTACAATGAGCAGTTCTTC

v_gene: TRBV14
j_gene: TRBJ2-1
d_gene: TRBD2
abundance: many
CDR3aa: CASSPGLAGGRSYNEQFF
CDR3nt: TGTGCCAGCAGCCCTGGACTAGCGGGAGGTCGGTCCTACAATGAGCAGTTCTTC

v_gene: TRBV6-1
j_gene: TRBJ1-5
d_gene: NA
abundance: few
CDR3aa: CASILQGGNQPQHF
CDR3nt: TGTGCCAGCATCTTACAGGGCGGCAATCAGCCCCAGCATTTT

v_gene: TRBV11-3
j_gene: TRBJ2-5
d_gene: NA
abundance: many
CDR3aa: CASSLMGGGETQYF
CDR3nt: TGTGCCAGCAGCTTAATGGGTGGAGGAGAGACCCAGTACTTC

v_gene: TRBV7-8
j_gene: TRBJ1-5
d_gene: NA
abundance: many
CDR3aa: CASSLTSNQPQHF
CDR3nt: TGTGCCAGCAGCTTGACAAGTAATCAGCCCCAGCATTTT

v_gene: TRBV7-9
j_gene: TRBJ1-1
d_gene: NA
abundance: many
CDR3aa: CASGETSTLEAFF
CDR3nt: TGTGCCAGCGGAGAAACGTCGACCCTTGAAGCTTTCTTT

v_gene: TRBV20-1
j_gene: TRBJ1-5
d_gene: NA
abundance: few
CDR3aa: CSASDQGLNQPQHF
CDR3nt: TGCAGTGCTAGCGATCAGGGACTAAATCAGCCCCAGCATTTT

v_gene: TRBV2
j_gene: TRBJ1-4
d_gene: NA
abundance: many
CDR3aa: CATDKGEEKLFF
CDR3nt: TGTGCCACCGACAAGGGGGAGGAAAAACTGTTTTTT

v_gene: TRBV3-1
j_gene: TRBJ2-7
d_gene: TRBD2
abundance: NA
CDR3aa: CASSETSVSSYEQYF
CDR3nt: TGTGCCAGCAGCGAGACTAGCGTGAGCTCCTACGAGCAGTACTTC

v_gene: TRBV12-3/TRBV12-4
j_gene: TRBJ1-1
d_gene: TRBD1
abundance: many
CDR3aa: CASSRTGVEGEAFF
CDR3nt: TGTGCCAGCAGTCGGACAGGGGTTGAAGGTGAAGCTTTCTTT

v_gene: TRBV7-2
j_gene: TRBJ1-3
d_gene: TRBD1
abundance: many
CDR3aa: CASSFRQGASGNTIYF
CDR3nt: TGTGCCAGCAGCTTTCGACAGGGGGCATCTGGAAACACCATATATTTT

v_gene: TRBV4-2
j_gene: TRBJ1-5
d_gene: NA
abundance: many
CDR3aa: CASSQTDGKPQHF
CDR3nt: TGTGCCAGCAGCCAAACCGACGGGAAGCCCCAGCATTTT

v_gene: TRBV7-3
j_gene: TRBJ2-2
d_gene: TRBD2
abundance: many
CDR3aa: CASSSISGGPITGELFF
CDR3nt: TGTGCCAGCAGCTCGATCAGCGGGGGCCCGATCACCGGGGAGCTGTTTTTT

v_gene: TRBV19
j_gene: TRBJ2-7
d_gene: TRBD2
abundance: NA
CDR3aa: CASRRTSGGPSYEQYF
CDR3nt: TGTGCCAGTAGAAGGACTAGCGGAGGACCCTCCTACGAGCAGTACTTC

v_gene: TRBV4-1
j_gene: TRBJ2-7
d_gene: NA
abundance: NA
CDR3aa: CAGSQPADWEQYF
CDR3nt: TGCGCCGGCAGCCAACCCGCCGATTGGGAGCAGTACTTC

v_gene: TRBV5-6
j_gene: TRBJ2-3
d_gene: TRBD2
abundance: many
CDR3aa: CASSLAGTDTQYF
CDR3nt: TGTGCCAGCAGTTTAGCGGGGACAGATACGCAGTATTTT

v_gene: TRBV2
j_gene: TRBJ1-2
d_gene: NA
abundance: NA
CDR3aa: CASGEGGYTF
CDR3nt: TGTGCCAGCGGCGAAGGGGGCTACACCTTC

v_gene: TRBV5-1
j_gene: TRBJ2-2
d_gene: NA
abundance: many
CDR3aa: CASKRADNTGELFF
CDR3nt: TGCGCCAGCAAAAGGGCAGATAACACCGGGGAGCTGTTTTTT

v_gene: TRBV15
j_gene: TRBJ2-2
d_gene: TRBD1
abundance: many
CDR3aa: CATRRPQGANTGELFF
CDR3nt: TGTGCCACCAGGCGACCCCAGGGGGCGAACACCGGGGAGCTGTTTTTT

v_gene: TRBV2
j_gene: TRBJ1-1
d_gene: TRBD1
abundance: many
CDR3aa: CAGGDRVGTEAFF
CDR3nt: TGTGCCGGAGGGGACAGGGTGGGGACTGAAGCTTTCTTT

v_gene: TRBV7-3
j_gene: TRBJ2-7
d_gene: NA
abundance: many
CDR3aa: CASSLNWGGDEQYF
CDR3nt: TGTGCCAGCAGCTTAAATTGGGGCGGCGACGAGCAGTACTTC

v_gene: TRBV4-1
j_gene: TRBJ2-2
d_gene: NA
abundance: few
CDR3aa: CASSQSALRPNTGELFF
CDR3nt: TGCGCCAGCAGCCAAAGCGCACTCCGGCCGAACACCGGGGAGCTGTTTTTT

v_gene: TRBV27
j_gene: TRBJ2-3
d_gene: NA
abundance: many
CDR3aa: CASSLIRTDTQYF
CDR3nt: TGTGCCAGCAGTTTAATCAGAACAGATACGCAGTATTTT

v_gene: TRBV18
j_gene: TRBJ1-2
d_gene: NA
abundance: many
CDR3aa: CASSPNLQGSNYGYTF
CDR3nt: TGTGCCAGCTCGCCTAACCTTCAGGGATCTAACTATGGCTACACCTTC

v_gene: TRBV3-1
j_gene: TRBJ2-7
d_gene: NA
abundance: many
CDR3aa: CASSQVWDSSSSEQYF
CDR3nt: TGTGCCAGCAGCCAAGTTTGGGACTCTAGTTCGTCCGAGCAGTACTTC

v_gene: TRBV6-1
j_gene: TRBJ1-5
d_gene: NA
abundance: NA
CDR3aa: CASSPGRSSNQPQHF
CDR3nt: TGTGCCAGCAGTCCGGGACGGTCTAGCAATCAGCCCCAGCATTTT

v_gene: TRBV18
j_gene: TRBJ2-2
d_gene: NA
abundance: many
CDR3aa: CASSPKQKNTGELFF
CDR3nt: TGTGCCAGCTCACCAAAACAGAAGAACACCGGGGAGCTGTTTTTT

v_gene: TRBV20-1
j_gene: TRBJ2-1
d_gene: NA
abundance: many
CDR3aa: CSARRGNEQFF
CDR3nt: TGCAGTGCTAGGAGGGGGAATGAGCAGTTCTTC

v_gene: TRBV7-9
j_gene: TRBJ1-2
d_gene: TRBD1
abundance: many
CDR3aa: CASRGGQDYGYTF
CDR3nt: TGTGCCAGCAGGGGGGGACAGGACTATGGCTACACCTTC

v_gene: TRBV6-2/TRBV6-3
j_gene: TRBJ2-2
d_gene: NA
abundance: many
CDR3aa: CASSYSYTGELFF
CDR3nt: TGTGCCAGCAGTTACTCCTACACCGGGGAGCTGTTTTTT

v_gene: TRBV6-1
j_gene: TRBJ2-1
d_gene: NA
abundance: few
CDR3aa: CASGGGYEQFF
CDR3nt: TGTGCCAGCGGGGGGGGCTATGAGCAGTTCTTC

v_gene: TRBV11-2
j_gene: TRBJ2-5
d_gene: TRBD2
abundance: many
CDR3aa: CASSKLGLAGAETQYF
CDR3nt: TGTGCCAGCAGCAAACTCGGACTAGCGGGGGCGGAGACCCAGTACTTC

v_gene: TRBV6-1
j_gene: TRBJ2-1
d_gene: NA
abundance: many
CDR3aa: CASSLARVGEQFF
CDR3nt: TGTGCCAGCAGTTTGGCTAGGGTTGGTGAGCAGTTCTTC

v_gene: TRBV7-8
j_gene: TRBJ2-7
d_gene: NA
abundance: many
CDR3aa: CASSLGSRGKQYF
CDR3nt: TGTGCCAGCAGCTTGGGCAGCAGGGGCAAGCAGTACTTC

v_gene: TRBV13
j_gene: TRBJ2-5
d_gene: TRBD1
abundance: few
CDR3aa: CASSAPPGQGNF
CDR3nt: TGTGCCAGCAGTGCACCCCCGGGACAGGGAAACTTC

v_gene: TRBV15
j_gene: TRBJ2-3
d_gene: TRBD2
abundance: many
CDR3aa: CATSAGTSGSTDTQYF
CDR3nt: TGTGCCACCAGCGCAGGGACTAGCGGGAGCACAGATACGCAGTATTTT

v_gene: TRBV6-1
j_gene: TRBJ1-4
d_gene: TRBD1
abundance: few
CDR3aa: CASSAADRGLGEKLFF
CDR3nt: TGTGCCAGCAGTGCCGCGGACAGGGGGCTGGGTGAAAAACTGTTTTTT

v_gene: TRBV27
j_gene: TRBJ1-6
d_gene: NA
abundance: many
CDR3aa: CASSLVPISYNSPLHF
CDR3nt: TGTGCCAGCAGTTTAGTGCCGATCTCCTATAATTCACCCCTCCACTTT

v_gene: TRBV19
j_gene: TRBJ1-1
d_gene: NA
abundance: many
CDR3aa: CASSTIVRFTEAFF
CDR3nt: TGTGCCAGTAGTACAATCGTAAGGTTCACTGAAGCTTTCTTT

v_gene: TRBV7-9
j_gene: TRBJ1-2
d_gene: TRBD1
abundance: many
CDR3aa: CASSYHPPGQGGRGYTF
CDR3nt: TGTGCCAGCAGCTACCACCCCCCGGGACAGGGAGGGAGAGGCTACACCTTC

v_gene: TRBV7-2
j_gene: TRBJ2-1
d_gene: TRBD2
abundance: few
CDR3aa: CASSHRSGGLYNEQFF
CDR3nt: TGTGCCAGCAGCCATCGTAGCGGGGGACTATACAATGAGCAGTTCTTC

v_gene: TRBV3-1
j_gene: TRBJ2-1
d_gene: TRBD2
abundance: NA
CDR3aa: CASSLRTSGRISEQFF
CDR3nt: TGTGCCAGCAGCCTGAGGACTAGCGGGAGGATATCTGAGCAGTTCTTC

v_gene: TRBV9
j_gene: TRBJ2-1
d_gene: TRBD2
abundance: few
CDR3aa: CASSARWGGSYNEQFF
CDR3nt: TGTGCCAGCAGCGCGCGGTGGGGGGGCTCCTACAATGAGCAGTTCTTC

v_gene: TRBV12-3/TRBV12-4
j_gene: TRBJ1-5
d_gene: NA
abundance: many
CDR3aa: CASSFRQAANQPQHF
CDR3nt: TGTGCCAGCAGTTTCCGACAGGCAGCTAATCAGCCCCAGCATTTT